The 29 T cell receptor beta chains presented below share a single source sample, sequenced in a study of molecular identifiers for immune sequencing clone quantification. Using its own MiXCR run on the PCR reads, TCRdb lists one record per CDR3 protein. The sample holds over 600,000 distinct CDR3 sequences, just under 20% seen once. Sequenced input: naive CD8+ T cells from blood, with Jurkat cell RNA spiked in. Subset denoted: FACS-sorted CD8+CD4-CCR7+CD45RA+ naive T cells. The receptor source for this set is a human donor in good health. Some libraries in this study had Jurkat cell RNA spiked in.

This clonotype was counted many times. CDR3 bases: TGTGCCAGTACACAACCCGGACTTTCCGGGCAGTACTTC. It translates to CASTQPGLSGQYF. J is TRBJ2-7 and V is TRBV19; possibly TRBD2 for D (5 bases). The V and J ends lost 7 bases and 9 bases respectively, with 19 bases between them. Germline values: CDR1 LNHDA, CDR2 SQIVND (reference sequence). CDR3 length equals 13 residues.

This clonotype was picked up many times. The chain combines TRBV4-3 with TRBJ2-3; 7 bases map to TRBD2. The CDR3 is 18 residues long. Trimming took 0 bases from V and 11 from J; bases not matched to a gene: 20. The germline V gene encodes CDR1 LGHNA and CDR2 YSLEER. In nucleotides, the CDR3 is TGCGCCAGCAGCCAAGAGAGTAAATTGGCGGGGGTTAGGAGTGAGCAGTATTTT. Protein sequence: CASSQESKLAGVRSEQYF.

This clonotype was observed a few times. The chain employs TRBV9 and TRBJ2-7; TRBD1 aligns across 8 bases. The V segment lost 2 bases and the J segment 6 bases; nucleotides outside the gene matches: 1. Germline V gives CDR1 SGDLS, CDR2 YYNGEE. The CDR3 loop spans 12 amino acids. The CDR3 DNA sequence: TGTGCCAGCAGCGTCACAGGGGGCGAGCAGTACTTC. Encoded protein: CASSVTGGEQYF. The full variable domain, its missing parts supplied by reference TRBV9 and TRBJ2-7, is DSGVTQTPKHLITATGQRVTLRCSPRSGDLSVYWYQQSLDQGLQFLIQYYNGEERAKGNILERFSAQQFPDLHSELNLSSLELGDSALYFCASSVTGGEQYFGPGTRLTVT.

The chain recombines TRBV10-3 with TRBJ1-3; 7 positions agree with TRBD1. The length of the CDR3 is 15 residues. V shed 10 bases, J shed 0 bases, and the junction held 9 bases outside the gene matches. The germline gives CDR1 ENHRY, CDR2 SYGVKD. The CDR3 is CATRTGPYSGNTIYF. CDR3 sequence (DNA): TGTGCCACCCGGACAGGTCCCTACTCTGGAAACACCATATATTTT.

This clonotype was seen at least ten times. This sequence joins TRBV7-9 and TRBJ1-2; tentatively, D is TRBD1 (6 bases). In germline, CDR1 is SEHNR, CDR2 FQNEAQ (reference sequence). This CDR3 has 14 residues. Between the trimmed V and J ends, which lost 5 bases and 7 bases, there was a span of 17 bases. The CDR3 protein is CASSPTTGGSGYTF. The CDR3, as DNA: TGTGCCAGCAGCCCCACGACAGGCGGTTCTGGCTACACCTTC. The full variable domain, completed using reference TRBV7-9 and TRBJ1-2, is DTGVSQNPRHKITKRGQNVTFRCDPISEHNRLYWYRQTLGQGPEFLTYFQNEAQLEKSRLLSDRFSAERPKGSFSTLEIQRTEQGDSAMYLCASSPTTGGSGYTFGSGTRLTVV.

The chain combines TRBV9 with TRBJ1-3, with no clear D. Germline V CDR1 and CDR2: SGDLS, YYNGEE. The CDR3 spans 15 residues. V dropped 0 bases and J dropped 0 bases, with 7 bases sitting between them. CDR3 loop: CASSVGVLSGNTIYF. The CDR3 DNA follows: TGTGCCAGCAGCGTAGGCGTACTCTCTGGAAACACCATATATTTT.

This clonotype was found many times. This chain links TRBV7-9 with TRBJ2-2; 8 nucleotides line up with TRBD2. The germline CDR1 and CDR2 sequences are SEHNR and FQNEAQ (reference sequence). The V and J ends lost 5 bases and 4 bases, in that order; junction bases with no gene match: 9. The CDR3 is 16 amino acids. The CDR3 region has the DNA TGTGCCAGCAGCCTCATTAGCGGGATATCCACCGGGGAGCTGTTTTTT. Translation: CASSLISGISTGELFF.

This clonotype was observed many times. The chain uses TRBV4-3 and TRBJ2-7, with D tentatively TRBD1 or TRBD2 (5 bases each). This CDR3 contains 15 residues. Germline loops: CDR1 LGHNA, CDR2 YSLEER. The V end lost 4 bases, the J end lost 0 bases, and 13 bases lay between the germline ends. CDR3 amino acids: CASSPSGTGSYEQYF. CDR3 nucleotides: TGCGCCAGCAGCCCATCAGGGACGGGCTCCTACGAGCAGTACTTC.

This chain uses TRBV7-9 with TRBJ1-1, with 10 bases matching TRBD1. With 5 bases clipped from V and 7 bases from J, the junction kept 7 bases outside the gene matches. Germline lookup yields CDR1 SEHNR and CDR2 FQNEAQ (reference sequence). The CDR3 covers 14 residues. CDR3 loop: CASSHDRGQNEAFF. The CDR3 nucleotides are TGTGCCAGCAGCCACGACAGGGGGCAGAATGAAGCTTTCTTT.

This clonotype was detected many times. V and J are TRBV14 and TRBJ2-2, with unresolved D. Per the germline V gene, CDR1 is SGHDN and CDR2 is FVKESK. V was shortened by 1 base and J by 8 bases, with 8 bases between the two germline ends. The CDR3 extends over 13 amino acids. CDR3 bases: TGTGCCAGCAGCCAAGTGTGGGGAGGGGAGCTGTTTTTT. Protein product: CASSQVWGGELFF.

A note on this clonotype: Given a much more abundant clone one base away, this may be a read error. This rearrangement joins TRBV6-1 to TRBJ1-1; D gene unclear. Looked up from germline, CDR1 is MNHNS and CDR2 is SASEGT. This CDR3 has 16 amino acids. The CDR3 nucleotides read TGTGCCGGCAGTATGGGGTCGCGCACTAGTACCACTGAAGCTTTCTTT. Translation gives CAGSMGSRTSTTEAFF.

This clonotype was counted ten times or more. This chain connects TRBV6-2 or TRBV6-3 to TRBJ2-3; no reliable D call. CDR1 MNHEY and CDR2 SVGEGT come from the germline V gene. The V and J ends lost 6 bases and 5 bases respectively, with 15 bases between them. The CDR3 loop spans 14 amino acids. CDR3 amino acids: CASSRTLRGDTQYF. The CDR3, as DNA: TGTGCCAGCAGCAGGACCCTACGTGGAGATACGCAGTATTTT.

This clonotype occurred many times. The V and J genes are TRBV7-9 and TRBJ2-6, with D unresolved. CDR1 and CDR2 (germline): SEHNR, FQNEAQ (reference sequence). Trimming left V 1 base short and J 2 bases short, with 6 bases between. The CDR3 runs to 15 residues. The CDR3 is CASSLETTGANVLTF. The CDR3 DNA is TGTGCCAGCAGCTTAGAAACTACTGGGGCCAACGTCCTGACTTTC.

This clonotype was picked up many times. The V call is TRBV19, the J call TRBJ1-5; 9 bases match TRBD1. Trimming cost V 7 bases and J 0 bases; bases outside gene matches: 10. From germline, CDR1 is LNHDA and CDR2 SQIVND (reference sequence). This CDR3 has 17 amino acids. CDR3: CASTRTGESYSNQPQHF. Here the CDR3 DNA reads TGTGCCAGTACCAGGACAGGGGAGAGTTATAGCAATCAGCCCCAGCATTTT. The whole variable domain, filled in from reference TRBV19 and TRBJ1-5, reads DGGITQSPKYLFRKEGQNVTLSCEQNLNHDAMYWYRQDPGQGLRLIYYSQIVNDFQKGDIAEGYSVSREKKESFPLTVTSAQKNPTAFYLCASTRTGESYSNQPQHFGDGTRLSIL.

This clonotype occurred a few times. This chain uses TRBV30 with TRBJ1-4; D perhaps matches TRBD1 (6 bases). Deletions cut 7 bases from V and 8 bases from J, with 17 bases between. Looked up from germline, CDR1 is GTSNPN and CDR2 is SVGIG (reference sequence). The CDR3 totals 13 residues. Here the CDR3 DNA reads TGTGCCTTCACGGACAGCCCTGCGGAAAAACTGTTTTTT. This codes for CAFTDSPAEKLFF.

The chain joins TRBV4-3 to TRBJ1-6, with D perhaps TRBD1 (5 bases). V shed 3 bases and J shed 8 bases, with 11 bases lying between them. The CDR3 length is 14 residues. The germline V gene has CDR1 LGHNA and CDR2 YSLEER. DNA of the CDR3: TGCGCCAGCAGCCAGGGACCGGTAGATTCACCCCTCCACTTT. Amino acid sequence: CASSQGPVDSPLHF.

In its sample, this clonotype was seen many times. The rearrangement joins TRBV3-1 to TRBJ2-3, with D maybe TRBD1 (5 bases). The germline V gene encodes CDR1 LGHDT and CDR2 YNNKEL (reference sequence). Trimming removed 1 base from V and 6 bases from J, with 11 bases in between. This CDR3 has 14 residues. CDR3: CASSQVGEGDTQYF. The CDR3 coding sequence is TGTGCCAGCAGCCAAGTAGGGGAAGGCGATACGCAGTATTTT.

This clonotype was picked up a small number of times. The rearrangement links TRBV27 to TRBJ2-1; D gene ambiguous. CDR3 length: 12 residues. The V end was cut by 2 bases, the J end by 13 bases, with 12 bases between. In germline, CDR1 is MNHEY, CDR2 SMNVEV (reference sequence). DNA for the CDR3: TGTGCCAGCAGTTTACCCGGTCACCGCCAGTTCTTC. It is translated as CASSLPGHRQFF.

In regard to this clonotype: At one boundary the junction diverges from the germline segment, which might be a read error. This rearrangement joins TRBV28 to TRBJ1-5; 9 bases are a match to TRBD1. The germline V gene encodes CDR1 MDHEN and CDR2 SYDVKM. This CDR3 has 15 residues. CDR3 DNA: TGTGCCTGCAGTTCCGACCGGGACAGGGATCGGCCCCAGCATTTT. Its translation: CACSSDRDRDRPQHF.

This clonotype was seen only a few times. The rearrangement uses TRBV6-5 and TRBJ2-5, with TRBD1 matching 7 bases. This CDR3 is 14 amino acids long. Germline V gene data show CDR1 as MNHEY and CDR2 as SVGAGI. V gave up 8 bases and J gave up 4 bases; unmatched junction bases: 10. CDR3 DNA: TGTGCCAGCGGACACCGGGACAGAGGAGAGACCCAGTACTTC. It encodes CASGHRDRGETQYF.

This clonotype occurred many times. CDR3 amino acids: CAGGDSHPNTEAFF. CDR3 DNA: TGTGCCGGGGGGGACAGTCATCCGAACACTGAAGCTTTCTTT. J is TRBJ1-1 and V is TRBV7-2; 7 bases map to TRBD1. CDR1 and CDR2 from the germline V gene are SGHTA and FQGNSA. The CDR3 totals 14 residues. Trimming cost V 11 bases and J 1 base; bases outside gene matches: 10.

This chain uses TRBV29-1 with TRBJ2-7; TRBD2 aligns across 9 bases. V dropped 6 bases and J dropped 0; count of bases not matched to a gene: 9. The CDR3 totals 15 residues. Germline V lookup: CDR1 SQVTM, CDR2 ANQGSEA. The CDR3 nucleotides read TGCAGCGTAATACCTAGCGGGACAAGCTCCTACGAGCAGTACTTC. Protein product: CSVIPSGTSSYEQYF.

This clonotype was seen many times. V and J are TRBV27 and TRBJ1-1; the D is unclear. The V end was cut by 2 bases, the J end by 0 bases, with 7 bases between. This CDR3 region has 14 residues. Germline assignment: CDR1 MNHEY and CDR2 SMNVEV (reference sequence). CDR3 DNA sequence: TGTGCCAGCAGTTTACATCGGCTGAACACTGAAGCTTTCTTT. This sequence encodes CASSLHRLNTEAFF.

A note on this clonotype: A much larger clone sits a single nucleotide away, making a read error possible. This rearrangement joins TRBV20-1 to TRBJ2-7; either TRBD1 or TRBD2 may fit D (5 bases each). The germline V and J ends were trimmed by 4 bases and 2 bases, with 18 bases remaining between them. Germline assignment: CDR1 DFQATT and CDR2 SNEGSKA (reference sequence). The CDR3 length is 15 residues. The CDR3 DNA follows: TGCAGTGCTAAAAGCCTCGAGGGGATTGCCTACGAGCAGTACTTC. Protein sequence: CSAKSLEGIAYEQYF.

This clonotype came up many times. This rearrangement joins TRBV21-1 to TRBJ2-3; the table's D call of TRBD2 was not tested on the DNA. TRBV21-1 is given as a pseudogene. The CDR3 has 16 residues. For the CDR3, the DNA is TGTGCCAGCAGCAAAAGTGAGACTAGATTGGCAGATACGCAGTATTTT. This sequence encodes CASSKSETRLADTQYF.

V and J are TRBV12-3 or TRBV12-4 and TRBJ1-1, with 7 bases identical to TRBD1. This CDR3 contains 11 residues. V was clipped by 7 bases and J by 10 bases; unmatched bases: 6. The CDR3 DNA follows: TGTGCCAGCACCTACAGGGGCATAGCTTTCTTT. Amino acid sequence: CASTYRGIAFF.

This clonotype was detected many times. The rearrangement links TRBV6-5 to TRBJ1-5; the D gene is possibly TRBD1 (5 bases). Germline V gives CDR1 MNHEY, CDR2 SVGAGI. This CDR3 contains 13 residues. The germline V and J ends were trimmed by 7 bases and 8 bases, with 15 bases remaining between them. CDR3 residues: CASTPRVSEPQHF. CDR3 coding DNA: TGTGCCAGCACCCCCAGGGTTAGCGAGCCCCAGCATTTT.

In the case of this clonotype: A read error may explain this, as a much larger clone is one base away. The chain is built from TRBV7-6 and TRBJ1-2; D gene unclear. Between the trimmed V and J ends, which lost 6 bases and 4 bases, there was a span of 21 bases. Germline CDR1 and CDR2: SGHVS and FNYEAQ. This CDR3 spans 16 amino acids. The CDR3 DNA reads TGTGCCAGCAGTTCAAGGAGGGCCGGGGAGGGCTATGGCTACACCTTC. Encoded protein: CASSSRRAGEGYGYTF.

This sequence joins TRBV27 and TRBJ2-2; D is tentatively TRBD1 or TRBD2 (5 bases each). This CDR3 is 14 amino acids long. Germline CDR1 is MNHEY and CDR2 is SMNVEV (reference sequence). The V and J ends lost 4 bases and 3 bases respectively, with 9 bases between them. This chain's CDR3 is CASSWQGDTGELFF. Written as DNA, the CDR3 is TGTGCCAGCAGTTGGCAGGGAGACACCGGGGAGCTGTTTTTT.